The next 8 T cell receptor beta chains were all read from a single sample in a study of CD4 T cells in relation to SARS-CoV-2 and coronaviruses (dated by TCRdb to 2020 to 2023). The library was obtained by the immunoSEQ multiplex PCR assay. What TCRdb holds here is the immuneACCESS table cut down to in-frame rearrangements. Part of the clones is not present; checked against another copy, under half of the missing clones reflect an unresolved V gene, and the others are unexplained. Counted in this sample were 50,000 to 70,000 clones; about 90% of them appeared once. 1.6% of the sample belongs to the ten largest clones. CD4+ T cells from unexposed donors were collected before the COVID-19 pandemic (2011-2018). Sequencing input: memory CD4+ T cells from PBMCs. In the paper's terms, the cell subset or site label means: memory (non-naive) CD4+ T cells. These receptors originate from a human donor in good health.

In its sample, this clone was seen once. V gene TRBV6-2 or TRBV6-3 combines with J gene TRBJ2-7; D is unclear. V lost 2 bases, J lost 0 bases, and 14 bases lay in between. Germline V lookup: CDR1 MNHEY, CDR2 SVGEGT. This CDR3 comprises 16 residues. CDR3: CASSYEGLQLSYEQYF. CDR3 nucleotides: TGTGCCAGCAGTTACGAAGGTCTCCAGCTCTCCTACGAGCAGTACTTC.

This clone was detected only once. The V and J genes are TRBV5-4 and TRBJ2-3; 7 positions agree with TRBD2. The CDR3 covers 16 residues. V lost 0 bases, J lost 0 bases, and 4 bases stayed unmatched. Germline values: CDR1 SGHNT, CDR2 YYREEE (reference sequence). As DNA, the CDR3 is TGTGCCAGCAGCTTGGCACTAGCGACTAGCACAGATACGCAGTATTTT. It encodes CASSLALATSTDTQYF.

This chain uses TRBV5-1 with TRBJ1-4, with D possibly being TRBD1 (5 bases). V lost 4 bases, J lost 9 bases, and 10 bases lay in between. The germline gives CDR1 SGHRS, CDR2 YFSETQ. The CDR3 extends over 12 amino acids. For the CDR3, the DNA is TGCGCCAGCAGCGCGGACACGAAAAAACTGTTTTTT. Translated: CASSADTKKLFF.

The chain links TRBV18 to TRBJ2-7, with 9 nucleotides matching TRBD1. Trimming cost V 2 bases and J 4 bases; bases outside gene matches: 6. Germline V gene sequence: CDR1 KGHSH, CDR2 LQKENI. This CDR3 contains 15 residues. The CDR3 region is CASSPVGDRAYEQYF. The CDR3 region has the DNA TGTGCCAGCTCACCAGTTGGGGACAGGGCTTACGAGCAGTACTTC.

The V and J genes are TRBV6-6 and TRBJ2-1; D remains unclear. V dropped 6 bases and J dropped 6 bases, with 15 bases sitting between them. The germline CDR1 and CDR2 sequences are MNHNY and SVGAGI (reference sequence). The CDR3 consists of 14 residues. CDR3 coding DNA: TGTGCCAGCAGCTCCTCCGTACAGCTCAATGAGCAGTTCTTC. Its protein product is CASSSSVQLNEQFF.

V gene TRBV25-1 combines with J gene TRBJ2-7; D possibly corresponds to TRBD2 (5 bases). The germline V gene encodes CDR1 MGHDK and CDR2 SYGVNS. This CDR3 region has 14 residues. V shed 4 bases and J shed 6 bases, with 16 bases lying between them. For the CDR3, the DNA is TGTGCCAGCAGTGCAGGACGGACTTTGGGCGAGCAGTACTTC. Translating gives CASSAGRTLGEQYF.

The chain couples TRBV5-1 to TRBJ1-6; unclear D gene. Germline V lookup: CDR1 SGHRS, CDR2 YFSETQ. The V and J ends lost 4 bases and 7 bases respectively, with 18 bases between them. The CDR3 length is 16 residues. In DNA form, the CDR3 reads TGCGCCAGCAGCCCCGGAAATAGTGGGTACAATTCACCCCTCCACTTT. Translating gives CASSPGNSGYNSPLHF.

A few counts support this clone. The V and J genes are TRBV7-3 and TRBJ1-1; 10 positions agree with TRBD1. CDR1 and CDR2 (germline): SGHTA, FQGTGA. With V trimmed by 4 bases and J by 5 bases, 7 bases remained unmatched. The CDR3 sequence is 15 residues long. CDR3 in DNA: TGTGCCAGCAGCTCGTCGACAGGGGGCTATACTGAAGCTTTCTTT. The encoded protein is CASSSSTGGYTEAFF. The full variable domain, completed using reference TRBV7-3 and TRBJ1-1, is GAGVSQTPSNKVTEKGKYVELRCDPISGHTALYWYRQSLGQGPEFLIYFQGTGAADDSGLPNDRFFAVRPEGSVSTLKIQRTERGDSAVYLCASSSSTGGYTEAFFGQGTRLTVV.